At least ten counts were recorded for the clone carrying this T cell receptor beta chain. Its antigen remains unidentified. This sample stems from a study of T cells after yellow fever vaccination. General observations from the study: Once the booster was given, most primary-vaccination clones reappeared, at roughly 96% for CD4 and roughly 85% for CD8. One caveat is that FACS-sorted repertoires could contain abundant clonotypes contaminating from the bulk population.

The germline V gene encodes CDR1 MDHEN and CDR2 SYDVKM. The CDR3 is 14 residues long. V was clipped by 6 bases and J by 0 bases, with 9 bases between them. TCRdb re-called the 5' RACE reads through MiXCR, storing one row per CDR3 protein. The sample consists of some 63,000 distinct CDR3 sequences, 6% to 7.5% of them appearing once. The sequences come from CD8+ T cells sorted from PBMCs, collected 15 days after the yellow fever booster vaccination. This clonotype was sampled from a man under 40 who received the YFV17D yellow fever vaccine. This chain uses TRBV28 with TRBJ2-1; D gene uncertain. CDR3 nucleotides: TGTGCCAGCAGGAGGCAGAGCTCCTACAATGAGCAGTTCTTC. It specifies CASRRQSSYNEQFF.